This TCR beta chain came from a study of blood T cell repertoires in COVID-19. V lost 3 bases and J lost 0, with 10 bases in between. Germline V CDR1 and CDR2: MNHNS, SASEGT. The CDR3 is 15 amino acids. Using immunoSEQ multiplex PCR, the repertoire was profiled, and TCRdb retains in-frame clones only, with some absent. The sample includes roughly 250,000 clones, about 90% seen only once; the top ten take about 12%. This clone was seen only a few times. This TCR was recovered from a woman in her 30s with COVID-19, enrolled during active disease. Sequencing input: peripheral blood. V is TRBV6-1 and J is TRBJ2-3; D unresolved. The CDR3 DNA is TGTGCCAGCAGTGACAGCGTGGATAGCACAGATACGCAGTATTTT. Its translation: CASSDSVDSTDTQYF.